This T cell receptor (beta chain) derives from a study of PD-1 blockade in mismatch repair-deficient tumors. Study-level background: Enrolled about 2013-2017, patients had progressing, pretreated mismatch repair-deficient cancers of about a dozen types. Notes on the study in general: Rapid post-treatment expansion, then contraction, generally preceding radiologic response, marked tumor-resident clones.

The CDR3 consists of 17 residues. CDR1 and CDR2 (germline): MDHEN, SYDVKM. The V end was cut by 2 bases, the J end by 2 bases, with 15 bases between. PCR or immunohistochemistry showed mismatch repair deficiency in every enrolled patient. A few pembrolizumab responders had their TCRs sequenced. A remark on this clone: The antigen remains unidentified.

Some clones are missing from TCRdb's copy, which holds only in-frame ones; the method was immunoSEQ multiplex PCR. The sample contains approximately 25,000 clones, about 83% of which appear only once. This rearrangement joins TRBV28 to TRBJ2-2; D possibly corresponds to TRBD2 (6 bases). Here the sequenced sample was peripheral blood, taken 12 weeks after starting pembrolizumab. The receptor comes from an adult with mismatch repair-deficient cancer. The CDR3 nucleotides read TGTGCCAGCAGTTTAATTCGACTAGTCTTTAACACCGGGGAGCTGTTTTTT. It specifies CASSLIRLVFNTGELFF.